A single sample gave rise to the 20 T cell receptor beta chains below, sequenced in a study of somatic mutations in cytotoxic T cells in rheumatoid arthritis. Only in-frame clones appear in the TCRdb table, and some are missing; sequencing was by immunoSEQ multiplex PCR. Of some 15,000 clones listed, 72% are singletons. The sequenced sample was CD8+ T cells sorted from blood. The receptors come from an adult with rheumatoid arthritis.

This chain uses TRBV15 with TRBJ2-7; no clear D. This CDR3 spans 13 amino acids. From germline, CDR1 is LNHNV and CDR2 YYDKDF (reference sequence). Trimming pared 4 bases from V and 6 bases from J, leaving 13 bases between. CDR3 nucleotide sequence: TGTGCCACCAGCATGTCCCCAAACGGCGAGCAGTACTTC. Protein: CATSMSPNGEQYF.

The rearrangement joins TRBV5-1 to TRBJ2-1; D ambiguous. Germline CDR1 reads SGHRS; CDR2 reads YFSETQ. This CDR3 region has 12 residues. The ends were cut back, 0 bases at V and 6 bases at J, with 4 bases in the middle. The CDR3 nucleotides are TGCGCCAGCAGCTTGGGGGGCAATGAGCAGTTCTTC. Its translation is CASSLGGNEQFF. The whole variable domain, filled in from reference TRBV5-1 and TRBJ2-1, reads KAGVTQTPRYLIKTRGQQVTLSCSPISGHRSVSWYQQTPGQGLQFLFEYFSETQRNKGNFPGRFSGRQFSNSRSEMNVSTLELGDSALYLCASSLGGNEQFFGPGTRLTVL.

This clone was seen more than once but under ten times. V usage is TRBV9 and J usage is TRBJ1-1; 8 bases are a match to TRBD1. The CDR3 totals 13 residues. Germline V gene lookup returns CDR1 SGDLS and CDR2 YYNGEE. V lost 0 bases, J lost 5 bases, and 0 bases stayed unmatched. As DNA, the CDR3 is TGTGCCAGCAGCGTAGGACAGGGGACTGAAGCTTTCTTT. Translating it yields CASSVGQGTEAFF.

This clone came up a few times. The V call is TRBV6-4, the J call TRBJ2-1; perhaps TRBD2 as D (5 bases). Trimming stripped 0 bases from V and 10 bases from J, with 13 bases between. CDR1 and CDR2 from the germline V gene are MRHNA and SNTAGT. This CDR3 comprises 14 residues. The CDR3 region is CASSDSSGSGEQFF. The CDR3 region has the DNA TGTGCCAGCAGTGACTCCTCGGGGTCAGGCGAGCAGTTCTTC.

The chain employs TRBV6-6 and TRBJ1-1; D gene unclear. The ends were cut back, 5 bases at V and 2 bases at J, with 12 bases in the middle. Germline lookup yields CDR1 MNHNY and CDR2 SVGAGI (reference sequence). The CDR3 runs 14 residues. The CDR3 DNA reads TGTGCCAGCAGTCCCCTGGAAGATAACACTGAAGCTTTCTTT. Protein sequence: CASSPLEDNTEAFF.

V usage is TRBV5-1 and J usage is TRBJ1-2; tentatively, D is TRBD1 (6 bases). The CDR3 sequence is 15 residues long. CDR1 and CDR2 from the germline V gene are SGHRS and YFSETQ. Trimming removed 0 bases at V and 4 bases at J, with 13 bases between. CDR3 loop: CASSLGWGASYGYTF. CDR3 DNA sequence: TGCGCCAGCAGCTTGGGTTGGGGGGCGAGCTATGGCTACACCTTC. The variable domain in full, with the rest retrieved from reference TRBV5-1 and TRBJ1-2, is KAGVTQTPRYLIKTRGQQVTLSCSPISGHRSVSWYQQTPGQGLQFLFEYFSETQRNKGNFPGRFSGRQFSNSRSEMNVSTLELGDSALYLCASSLGWGASYGYTFGSGTRLTVV.

This clone was detected a few times. The chain recombines TRBV2 with TRBJ1-2; D possibly corresponds to TRBD1 (6 bases). CDR3 length: 15 residues. CDR1 SNHLY and CDR2 FYNNEI come from the germline V gene. Trimming removed 8 bases at V and 3 bases at J, with 19 bases between. CDR3 nucleotide sequence: TGTGCCAGCTTGTCCCGGGGTGGGGGCTACTATGGCTACACCTTC. Encoded protein: CASLSRGGGYYGYTF.

This chain uses TRBV6-6 with TRBJ1-5, with D uncertain. CDR1 and CDR2 (germline): MNHNY, SVGAGI (reference sequence). V lost 8 bases and J 0 bases, leaving 8 bases between the germline ends. This CDR3 has 13 residues. The CDR3 loop is CASCPYSNQPQHF. CDR3 DNA sequence: TGTGCCAGCTGCCCCTATAGCAATCAGCCCCAGCATTTT.

V is TRBV9 and J is TRBJ1-1; D remains unclear. Trimming shortened V by 0 bases and J by 5 bases, and 8 bases separated the two germline ends. The CDR3 length is 13 residues. Germline V gives CDR1 SGDLS, CDR2 YYNGEE. CDR3 sequence reads: CASSVDLWTEAFF. CDR3 sequence (DNA): TGTGCCAGCAGCGTAGATCTGTGGACTGAAGCTTTCTTT.

The chain joins TRBV9 to TRBJ1-2; 9 bases are a match to TRBD1. After removal of 3 bases from V and 8 bases from J, the junction contained 2 bases not matched to a gene. This CDR3 region has 12 residues. Per the germline V gene, CDR1 is SGDLS and CDR2 is YYNGEE. In DNA form, the CDR3 reads TGTGCCAGCAGCGGGGGACAGGGAGGCTACACCTTC. Protein: CASSGGQGGYTF. The complete variable domain, with remaining parts taken from reference TRBV9 and TRBJ1-2, reads DSGVTQTPKHLITATGQRVTLRCSPRSGDLSVYWYQQSLDQGLQFLIQYYNGEERAKGNILERFSAQQFPDLHSELNLSSLELGDSALYFCASSGGQGGYTFGSGTRLTVV.

The table lists this clone with a count of one. The chain employs TRBV4-3 and TRBJ1-2; unclear D gene. The V and J ends lost 3 bases and 6 bases respectively, with 11 bases between them. Germline CDR1 is LGHNA and CDR2 is YSLEER. The CDR3 loop spans 13 amino acids. The CDR3 spells CASSHINLDGYTF. CDR3 nucleotides: TGCGCCAGCAGCCACATTAACTTAGATGGCTACACCTTC.

By proportion, this clone is medium-sized. The V gene is TRBV19, the J gene TRBJ1-5, with D uncertain. The CDR3 is 15 residues long. Trimming cost V 3 bases and J 4 bases, with 13 bases left between them. Germline V CDR1 and CDR2: LNHDA, SQIVND (reference sequence). This CDR3 reads CASSMFDTINQPQHF. The CDR3 nucleotides read TGTGCCAGTAGTATGTTCGACACCATAAATCAGCCCCAGCATTTT.

This clone was seen only a few times. The gene calls are TRBV18 and TRBJ1-3; D is undetermined. Germline V CDR1 and CDR2: KGHSH, LQKENI. The CDR3 runs 16 residues. The germline V and J ends were trimmed by 3 bases and 0 bases, with 12 bases remaining between them. CDR3 loop: CASSPRDSGSGNTIYF. The CDR3 coding sequence is TGTGCCAGCTCACCCCGCGACTCTGGCTCTGGAAACACCATATATTTT.

The rearrangement uses TRBV5-6 and TRBJ1-3, with 11 bases matching TRBD1. This CDR3 spans 19 amino acids. CDR1 is SGHDT and CDR2 is YYEEEE in the germline V gene. With V trimmed by 3 bases and J by 7 bases, 18 bases remained unmatched. CDR3 in amino acids: CASSSALWDRGKIGNTIYF. The DNA of the CDR3 is TGTGCCAGCAGCTCCGCCCTCTGGGACAGGGGGAAGATCGGTAACACCATATATTTT.

This clone was recorded a few times. The CDR3 region is CASSYSIGIPSVYTF. The CDR3 bases are TGTGCCAGCAGTTACTCGATAGGGATCCCATCCGTCTACACCTTC. The chain links TRBV6-5 to TRBJ1-2; D is uncertain. The CDR3 loop spans 15 amino acids. The germline CDR1 and CDR2 sequences are MNHEY and SVGAGI. Trimming cost V 0 bases and J 10 bases, with 18 bases left between them.

The chain joins TRBV29-1 to TRBJ2-7; 9 bases line up with TRBD1. Germline V gene data show CDR1 as SQVTM and CDR2 as ANQGSEA. Unmatched junction bases numbered 12, after V lost 5 bases and J lost 4 bases. The CDR3 contains 15 residues. The DNA for the CDR3 is TGCAGCGTTAATACCGGGACAGGGAATCTGTACGAGCAGTACTTC. This encodes CSVNTGTGNLYEQYF.

This clone ranks as large. J is TRBJ2-7 and V is TRBV29-1, with 8 bases lining up with TRBD1. J was trimmed by 2 bases and V by 7 bases; bases with no gene match: 4. CDR1 and CDR2 (germline): SQVTM, ANQGSEA. The CDR3 runs 12 residues. The CDR3 nucleotides are TGCAGCGCAAGACAGGGGCCCTACGAGCAGTACTTC. This gives the protein CSARQGPYEQYF.

The chain carries TRBV5-1 and TRBJ2-7, with a tentative D call TRBD1 (6 bases). The V and J ends lost 0 bases and 3 bases respectively, with 19 bases between them. Germline-derived CDR1 and CDR2 are SGHRS and YFSETQ. The CDR3 has 17 amino acids. CDR3 DNA: TGCGCCAGCAGCTTGGGGGTTGGGACATCCGCAATCTACGAGCAGTACTTC. Protein product: CASSLGVGTSAIYEQYF. The full variable domain, rest sourced from reference TRBV5-1 and TRBJ2-7, is KAGVTQTPRYLIKTRGQQVTLSCSPISGHRSVSWYQQTPGQGLQFLFEYFSETQRNKGNFPGRFSGRQFSNSRSEMNVSTLELGDSALYLCASSLGVGTSAIYEQYFGPGTRLTVT.

The rearrangement joins TRBV27 to TRBJ1-1, with TRBD1 identical over 9 bases. This CDR3 region has 13 residues. Germline lookup yields CDR1 MNHEY and CDR2 SMNVEV (reference sequence). The V and J ends lost 8 bases and 11 bases, in that order; junction bases with no gene match: 12. In DNA form, the CDR3 reads TGTGCCAGCGGATTCGGGACAGGGATTGACGCTTTCTTT. It encodes CASGFGTGIDAFF.

This sequence joins TRBV25-1 and TRBJ2-5, with 9 bases identical to TRBD2. The CDR3 loop spans 15 amino acids. Germline V gene data show CDR1 as MGHDK and CDR2 as SYGVNS. Trimming at V came to 2 bases and at J to 1 base, leaving 2 bases not matched to a gene. The CDR3 DNA follows: TGTGCCAGCAGTGAACCGACTAGCGGCCAAGAGACCCAGTACTTC. Amino acid sequence: CASSEPTSGQETQYF. The variable domain in full, with the rest retrieved from reference TRBV25-1 and TRBJ2-5, is EADIYQTPRYLVIGTGKKITLECSQTMGHDKMYWYQQDPGMELHLIHYSYGVNSTEKGDLSSESTVSRIRTEHFPLTLESARPSHTSQYLCASSEPTSGQETQYFGPGTRLLVL.